This is a list of T cell receptor beta chains from one sample in a study of T cells in Graves' hyperthyroidism and ophthalmopathy. TCRdb called the multiplex PCR reads again in MiXCR, with one record for every CDR3 protein. The sample lists a few hundred thousand distinct CDR3 sequences; roughly 15% were seen once. The sample was blood. The receptors come from a woman aged 40 to 50 with Graves' ophthalmopathy. The CDR3 runs from the conserved cysteine through the conserved F or W. A D gene is named only where the DNA matches it firmly. Size is omitted from some rows. Given values are once, few, many or a class for expanded clones.

clone_size,v_call,d_call,j_call,cdr3_aa,cdr3_nt
NA,TRBV19,TRBD2,TRBJ2-1,CASSIVAGVTYNEQFF,TGTGCCAGTAGTATAGTAGCGGGAGTCACCTACAATGAGCAGTTCTTC
many,TRBV2,NA,TRBJ2-1,CASSEQGMNEQFF,TGTGCCAGCAGTGAACAGGGGATGAATGAGCAGTTCTTC
many,TRBV29-1,NA,TRBJ1-2,CSVRGLSNYGYTF,TGCAGCGTCCGAGGGCTTTCTAACTATGGCTACACCTTC
many,TRBV7-9,NA,TRBJ1-2,CASSSTRTDPQHTHYGYTF,TGTGCCAGCAGCAGCACAAGGACGGACCCTCAACATACACACTATGGCTACACCTTC
many,TRBV20-1,TRBD2,TRBJ2-5,CSAPSGAYQETQYF,TGCAGTGCTCCTAGCGGGGCTTACCAAGAGACCCAGTACTTC
few,TRBV3-1,NA,TRBJ2-1,CASSQAFAGSSYNEQFF,TGTGCCAGCAGCCAAGCCTTCGCCGGGAGCTCCTACAATGAGCAGTTCTTC
many,TRBV2,TRBD2,TRBJ2-3,CASRRLASTDTQYF,TGTGCCAGCAGACGACTAGCTAGCACAGATACGCAGTATTTT
NA,TRBV12-3/TRBV12-4,NA,TRBJ1-2,CASSWGLSGGHTF,TGTGCCAGCAGTTGGGGTCTCAGCGGTGGCCACACCTTC
NA,TRBV7-9,NA,TRBJ2-3,CASSINRVGTDTQYF,TGTGCCAGCAGCATCAACAGGGTAGGGACAGATACGCAGTATTTT
few,TRBV29-1,TRBD1,TRBJ1-2,CSVKLGTAPNYGYTF,TGCAGCGTAAAGCTTGGGACAGCTCCTAACTATGGCTACACCTTC
many,TRBV11-2,NA,TRBJ2-5,CASSLGVGGQETQYF,TGTGCCAGCAGCTTAGGTGTCGGAGGCCAAGAGACCCAGTACTTC
NA,TRBV30,NA,TRBJ2-2,CAWSKWAASGNTGELFF,TGTGCCTGGAGTAAATGGGCGGCATCGGGGAACACCGGGGAGCTGTTTTTT
many,TRBV28,TRBD1,TRBJ2-5,CASSSLGTGSQETQYF,TGTGCCAGCAGCAGCCTTGGGACAGGGAGCCAAGAGACCCAGTACTTC
NA,TRBV3-1,NA,TRBJ2-6,CASSQDLGSFGANVLTF,TGTGCCAGCAGCCAAGATTTGGGGTCCTTCGGGGCCAACGTCCTGACTTTC
many,TRBV6-1,NA,TRBJ2-3,CASGDSTDTQYF,TGTGCCAGTGGGGACTCCACAGATACGCAGTATTTT
many,TRBV28,TRBD1,TRBJ1-2,CASSDYRGGYTF,TGTGCCAGCAGTGACTACAGGGGTGGCTACACCTTC
many,TRBV11-2,TRBD1,TRBJ2-7,CASSPKDRGRGYEQYF,TGTGCCAGCAGCCCTAAGGACAGGGGAAGAGGTTACGAGCAGTACTTC
few,TRBV3-1,TRBD1,TRBJ2-7,CASRGQGFYEQYF,TGTGCCAGCAGGGGACAGGGGTTTTACGAGCAGTACTTC
many,TRBV5-1,NA,TRBJ1-2,CASSPDVGYGYTF,TGCGCCAGCAGCCCGGATGTTGGCTATGGCTACACCTTC
many,TRBV27,NA,TRBJ1-4,CATSEVGPREKLFF,TGTGCCACTTCTGAGGTGGGACCGAGGGAAAAACTGTTTTTT
many,TRBV7-2,NA,TRBJ2-5,CASSAFSSWSGETQYF,TGTGCCAGCAGCGCCTTCTCAAGCTGGAGCGGAGAGACCCAGTACTTC
NA,TRBV11-2,TRBD2,TRBJ2-1,CASSRGLAGDTYNEQFF,TGTGCCAGCAGCAGAGGACTAGCGGGGGATACCTACAATGAGCAGTTCTTC
few,TRBV5-1,NA,TRBJ2-3,CASRIDFTSTDTQYF,TGCGCCAGCAGGATCGACTTTACTAGCACAGATACGCAGTATTTT
many,TRBV7-2,TRBD2,TRBJ2-2,CASSSVAGAVTGELFF,TGTGCCAGCAGCTCTGTAGCGGGGGCCGTCACCGGGGAGCTGTTTTTT
many,TRBV27,NA,TRBJ1-5,CASSLGSRNQPQHF,TGTGCCAGCAGTTTAGGGTCACGTAATCAGCCCCAGCATTTT
many,TRBV7-8,NA,TRBJ1-5,CASSLNSGQPQHF,TGTGCCAGCAGCTTAAATTCGGGTCAGCCCCAGCATTTT
many,TRBV24-1,TRBD2,TRBJ2-3,CATSDLGTSGADTQYF,TGTGCCACCAGTGATTTAGGTACTAGCGGGGCAGATACGCAGTATTTT
many,TRBV3-1,NA,TRBJ2-3,CASSLASTDTQYF,TGTGCCAGCAGCCTTGCTAGCACAGATACGCAGTATTTT